This T cell receptor beta chain was recovered during a study of shared clonotypes between healthy human individuals. The repertoire was sequenced with immunoSEQ multiplex PCR; TCRdb's copy has only in-frame clones and lacks some. The data contain over a million clones, 75% of them singletons. CDR1 is SGHRS, CDR2 YFSETQ, per germline. Trimming cost V 4 bases and J 8 bases; bases outside gene matches: 12. The CDR3 covers 15 residues. In its sample, this clone was seen a few times. Sequenced sample: memory CD4+ T cells sorted from blood. Sample subset: CD45RA-negative fraction. This sequence joins TRBV5-1 and TRBJ2-1, with TRBD1 identical over 7 bases. This clonotype was sampled from a man aged 18-30 years in good health. CDR3 DNA: TGCGCCAGCAGCCCGCAGACAGGGAAGGTCGATGAGCAGTTCTTC. Translating gives CASSPQTGKVDEQFF.